Listed below are T cell receptor beta chains from one sample, sequenced in a study of blood T cell repertoires in COVID-19. Repertoires were generated with immunoSEQ multiplex PCR, while TCRdb's copy carries only in-frame clones and drops some. Seen here are 55,000 to 65,000 clones, around three quarters observed once, and the top ten hold approximately 3.4%. Material: peripheral blood. The receptors were sampled from a man between 60 and 70 years old with acute or convalescent COVID-19. Both conserved end residues are part of each CDR3. The order of the fields is clone size, V gene, D gene, J gene, CDR3 length, CDR3 protein, CDR3 DNA. A D gene is named only where the DNA matches it firmly. Where a row states a size, it is once, few, many or the class of an expanded clone; other rows omit it.

clone size: NA
V gene: TRBV6-1
D gene: TRBD1
J gene: TRBJ1-2
CDR3 length: 15
CDR3 protein: CASSEGGGGGLGYTF
CDR3 DNA: TGTGCCAGCAGTGAGGGTGGCGGAGGGGGCCTTGGCTACACCTTC

clone size: NA
V gene: TRBV28
D gene: TRBD1
J gene: TRBJ2-7
CDR3 length: 14
CDR3 protein: CASSRTGVRYEQYF
CDR3 DNA: TGTGCCAGCAGTAGGACAGGGGTGCGTTACGAGCAGTACTTC

clone size: NA
V gene: TRBV29-1
D gene: NA
J gene: TRBJ2-2
CDR3 length: 14
CDR3 protein: CSVESKGRTGELFF
CDR3 DNA: TGCAGCGTTGAATCAAAGGGGCGTACCGGGGAGCTGTTTTTT

clone size: NA
V gene: TRBV3-1/TRBV3-2
D gene: TRBD1
J gene: TRBJ1-1
CDR3 length: 14
CDR3 protein: CASTPTGQGGEAFF
CDR3 DNA: TGTGCCAGCACCCCGACGGGACAGGGGGGAGAAGCTTTCTTT

clone size: NA
V gene: TRBV7-2
D gene: TRBD1
J gene: TRBJ1-5
CDR3 length: 17
CDR3 protein: CASSSNLGTGLNQPQHF
CDR3 DNA: TGTGCCAGCAGCTCGAACCTTGGGACAGGGCTAAATCAGCCCCAGCATTTT

clone size: NA
V gene: TRBV2
D gene: NA
J gene: TRBJ2-2
CDR3 length: 13
CDR3 protein: CASSDGTSGELFF
CDR3 DNA: TGTGCCAGCAGTGATGGTACTTCCGGGGAGCTGTTTTTT

clone size: NA
V gene: TRBV9
D gene: NA
J gene: TRBJ2-7
CDR3 length: 14
CDR3 protein: CASSVSTDSYEQYF
CDR3 DNA: TGTGCCAGCAGCGTCTCGACAGATAGCTACGAGCAGTACTTC

clone size: NA
V gene: TRBV21-1
D gene: NA
J gene: TRBJ2-3
CDR3 length: 18
CDR3 protein: CASSKGGGRALSADTQYF
CDR3 DNA: TGTGCCAGCAGCAAAGGGGGCGGGAGGGCCTTAAGTGCGGATACGCAGTATTTT

clone size: NA
V gene: TRBV18
D gene: TRBD1
J gene: TRBJ1-6
CDR3 length: 15
CDR3 protein: CASSPLGTGSSPLHF
CDR3 DNA: TGTGCCAGCTCACCATTGGGGACAGGGTCCTCACCCCTCCACTTT

clone size: few
V gene: TRBV11-3
D gene: NA
J gene: TRBJ2-3
CDR3 length: 15
CDR3 protein: CASSRGALGEDTQYF
CDR3 DNA: TGTGCCAGCAGCCGGGGGGCCCTTGGGGAGGATACGCAGTATTTT

clone size: NA
V gene: TRBV28
D gene: NA
J gene: TRBJ2-1
CDR3 length: 15
CDR3 protein: CASSSGYTGYNEQFF
CDR3 DNA: TGTGCCAGCAGTTCAGGGTACACGGGCTACAATGAGCAGTTCTTC

clone size: few
V gene: TRBV10-3
D gene: NA
J gene: TRBJ2-7
CDR3 length: 14
CDR3 protein: CAISEQQHSYEQYF
CDR3 DNA: TGTGCCATCAGTGAACAGCAACATTCCTACGAGCAGTACTTC

clone size: NA
V gene: TRBV27
D gene: NA
J gene: TRBJ2-1
CDR3 length: 17
CDR3 protein: CASSHGTTLSSYNEQFF
CDR3 DNA: TGTGCCAGCAGCCACGGGACAACCCTTAGCTCCTACAATGAGCAGTTCTTC

clone size: NA
V gene: TRBV4-1
D gene: TRBD2
J gene: TRBJ2-7
CDR3 length: 15
CDR3 protein: CASSPGTNFDYEQYF
CDR3 DNA: TGCGCCAGCAGTCCCGGGACTAACTTCGACTACGAGCAGTACTTC

clone size: NA
V gene: TRBV15
D gene: TRBD2
J gene: TRBJ2-7
CDR3 length: 14
CDR3 protein: CATSRGLAGGAQYF
CDR3 DNA: TGTGCCACCAGCAGAGGACTAGCGGGAGGGGCACAGTACTTC

clone size: NA
V gene: TRBV4-1
D gene: TRBD1
J gene: TRBJ2-7
CDR3 length: 15
CDR3 protein: CASSQPGQRFYEQYF
CDR3 DNA: TGCGCCAGCAGCCAACCGGGACAGCGATTCTACGAGCAGTACTTC

clone size: NA
V gene: TRBV5-5
D gene: NA
J gene: TRBJ1-2
CDR3 length: 15
CDR3 protein: CASSALGTLNYGYTF
CDR3 DNA: TGTGCCAGCAGCGCTCTAGGGACACTTAACTATGGCTACACCTTC

clone size: NA
V gene: TRBV19
D gene: TRBD1
J gene: TRBJ1-5
CDR3 length: 13
CDR3 protein: CASNGQAPQPQHF
CDR3 DNA: TGTGCCAGTAATGGACAGGCCCCCCAGCCCCAGCATTTT

clone size: NA
V gene: TRBV18
D gene: NA
J gene: TRBJ2-2
CDR3 length: 17
CDR3 protein: CASSPAIEGPNTGELFF
CDR3 DNA: TGTGCCAGCTCACCGGCTATAGAGGGTCCTAACACCGGGGAGCTGTTTTTT

clone size: once
V gene: TRBV3-1/TRBV3-2
D gene: NA
J gene: TRBJ2-3
CDR3 length: 14
CDR3 protein: CASSQEISVDTQYF
CDR3 DNA: TGTGCCAGCAGCCAAGAGATTAGCGTAGATACGCAGTATTTT

clone size: NA
V gene: TRBV19
D gene: NA
J gene: TRBJ2-5
CDR3 length: 15
CDR3 protein: CASSSSNYLQETQYF
CDR3 DNA: TGTGCCAGTAGTAGTTCTAACTACCTACAAGAGACCCAGTACTTC

clone size: NA
V gene: TRBV28
D gene: NA
J gene: TRBJ1-4
CDR3 length: 14
CDR3 protein: CASSLLGPNEKLFF
CDR3 DNA: TGTGCCAGCAGTTTGTTGGGCCCCAATGAAAAACTGTTTTTT

clone size: NA
V gene: TRBV19
D gene: NA
J gene: TRBJ1-2
CDR3 length: 15
CDR3 protein: CASSVLTETNYGYTF
CDR3 DNA: TGTGCCAGTAGTGTCCTGACAGAAACTAACTATGGCTACACCTTC

clone size: NA
V gene: TRBV5-1
D gene: TRBD2
J gene: TRBJ2-1
CDR3 length: 14
CDR3 protein: CASSLGTSDSEQFF
CDR3 DNA: TGCGCCAGCAGCTTGGGCACTAGCGATAGTGAGCAGTTCTTC

clone size: NA
V gene: TRBV7-9
D gene: TRBD2
J gene: TRBJ2-2
CDR3 length: 15
CDR3 protein: CASRVLAGGAGELFF
CDR3 DNA: TGTGCCAGCAGAGTACTAGCGGGAGGCGCCGGGGAGCTGTTTTTT

clone size: NA
V gene: TRBV28
D gene: NA
J gene: TRBJ2-1
CDR3 length: 15
CDR3 protein: CASRTAGGAHNEQFF
CDR3 DNA: TGTGCCAGCAGGACCGCTGGGGGGGCCCACAATGAGCAGTTCTTC

clone size: NA
V gene: TRBV30
D gene: NA
J gene: TRBJ1-1
CDR3 length: 13
CDR3 protein: CAWSVHEVSEAFF
CDR3 DNA: TGTGCCTGGAGTGTACACGAGGTCTCTGAAGCTTTCTTT

clone size: NA
V gene: TRBV6-5
D gene: NA
J gene: TRBJ1-5
CDR3 length: 15
CDR3 protein: CASSYPGYTGQPQHF
CDR3 DNA: TGTGCCAGCAGTTACCCCGGTTATACGGGTCAGCCCCAGCATTTT

clone size: once
V gene: TRBV24-1
D gene: TRBD2
J gene: TRBJ2-1
CDR3 length: 16
CDR3 protein: CATSDTTSGGYNEQFF
CDR3 DNA: TGTGCCACCAGTGATACGACTAGCGGGGGTTACAATGAGCAGTTCTTC

clone size: NA
V gene: TRBV27
D gene: NA
J gene: TRBJ1-5
CDR3 length: 16
CDR3 protein: CASSLRVGGYDQPQHF
CDR3 DNA: TGTGCCAGCAGTCTTCGGGTTGGCGGGTATGATCAGCCCCAGCATTTT

clone size: once
V gene: TRBV9
D gene: NA
J gene: TRBJ2-1
CDR3 length: 14
CDR3 protein: CASSVDREHGEQFF
CDR3 DNA: TGTGCCAGCAGCGTAGACCGCGAGCACGGGGAGCAGTTCTTC

clone size: once
V gene: TRBV9
D gene: NA
J gene: TRBJ1-5
CDR3 length: 15
CDR3 protein: CASSPLGASNQPQHF
CDR3 DNA: TGTGCCAGCAGCCCTCTGGGGGCTAGCAATCAGCCCCAGCATTTT

clone size: few
V gene: TRBV7-9
D gene: TRBD1
J gene: TRBJ1-2
CDR3 length: 15
CDR3 protein: CASSLDRDSLYGYTF
CDR3 DNA: TGTGCCAGCAGCTTAGACCGGGACAGCCTCTATGGCTACACCTTC

clone size: few
V gene: TRBV18
D gene: NA
J gene: TRBJ1-5
CDR3 length: 16
CDR3 protein: CASSPRSPRSNQPQHF
CDR3 DNA: TGTGCCAGCTCACCGAGATCCCCCCGCAGCAATCAGCCCCAGCATTTT

clone size: NA
V gene: TRBV5-1
D gene: NA
J gene: TRBJ1-4
CDR3 length: 16
CDR3 protein: CASSLFPPRANEKLFF
CDR3 DNA: TGCGCCAGCAGCTTGTTCCCCCCGCGGGCTAATGAAAAACTGTTTTTT

clone size: few
V gene: TRBV20-1
D gene: NA
J gene: TRBJ1-4
CDR3 length: 11
CDR3 protein: CSAREGGKLFF
CDR3 DNA: TGCAGTGCTAGAGAGGGGGGAAAACTGTTTTTT

clone size: NA
V gene: TRBV10-3
D gene: NA
J gene: TRBJ1-5
CDR3 length: 16
CDR3 protein: CAISAKVQGPGQPQHF
CDR3 DNA: TGTGCCATCAGTGCAAAGGTACAGGGCCCAGGGCAGCCCCAGCATTTT

clone size: NA
V gene: TRBV5-1
D gene: NA
J gene: TRBJ1-2
CDR3 length: 14
CDR3 protein: CASSLVAANYGYTF
CDR3 DNA: TGCGCCAGCAGCTTGGTTGCGGCGAACTATGGCTACACCTTC

clone size: NA
V gene: TRBV30
D gene: NA
J gene: TRBJ2-5
CDR3 length: 10
CDR3 protein: CAWQQETQYF
CDR3 DNA: TGTGCCTGGCAACAAGAGACCCAGTACTTC

clone size: NA
V gene: TRBV19
D gene: TRBD1
J gene: TRBJ1-2
CDR3 length: 18
CDR3 protein: CASSPRPGQGPANYGYTF
CDR3 DNA: TGTGCCAGTAGTCCCCGTCCGGGACAGGGCCCTGCTAACTATGGCTACACCTTC

clone size: NA
V gene: TRBV5-4
D gene: NA
J gene: TRBJ2-3
CDR3 length: 15
CDR3 protein: CASSFRTAATDTQYF
CDR3 DNA: TGTGCCAGCAGCTTTCGGACAGCCGCGACAGATACGCAGTATTTT

clone size: few
V gene: TRBV4-1
D gene: NA
J gene: TRBJ2-7
CDR3 length: 12
CDR3 protein: CASSHLEHEQYF
CDR3 DNA: TGCGCCAGCAGCCACCTAGAACACGAGCAGTACTTC

clone size: NA
V gene: TRBV7-9
D gene: NA
J gene: TRBJ1-2
CDR3 length: 14
CDR3 protein: CASNKFAGNYGYTF
CDR3 DNA: TGTGCCAGCAACAAGTTCGCCGGTAACTATGGCTACACCTTC

clone size: NA
V gene: TRBV29-1
D gene: NA
J gene: TRBJ2-7
CDR3 length: 13
CDR3 protein: CSVEGGGAYEQYF
CDR3 DNA: TGCAGCGTTGAGGGCGGCGGGGCCTACGAGCAGTACTTC

clone size: few
V gene: TRBV6-8
D gene: NA
J gene: TRBJ1-6
CDR3 length: 19
CDR3 protein: CATKTPRENGGIYNSPLHF
CDR3 DNA: TGTGCCACAAAAACTCCCCGGGAAAACGGTGGAATCTATAATTCACCCCTCCACTTT

clone size: NA
V gene: TRBV9
D gene: NA
J gene: TRBJ1-5
CDR3 length: 15
CDR3 protein: CASSVAGANNQPQHF
CDR3 DNA: TGTGCCAGCAGCGTAGCTGGGGCTAACAATCAGCCCCAGCATTTT

clone size: NA
V gene: TRBV28
D gene: TRBD2
J gene: TRBJ2-7
CDR3 length: 17
CDR3 protein: CASSLSLAGPISYEQYF
CDR3 DNA: TGTGCCAGCAGTTTATCCCTAGCGGGCCCTATCTCCTACGAGCAGTACTTC

clone size: NA
V gene: TRBV7-9
D gene: NA
J gene: TRBJ2-1
CDR3 length: 12
CDR3 protein: CASSTSGPEQFF
CDR3 DNA: TGTGCCAGCAGCACTAGTGGGCCTGAGCAGTTCTTC

clone size: NA
V gene: TRBV2
D gene: NA
J gene: TRBJ2-1
CDR3 length: 13
CDR3 protein: CASSWMEGNEQFF
CDR3 DNA: TGTGCCAGCAGCTGGATGGAGGGGAATGAGCAGTTCTTC

clone size: NA
V gene: TRBV5-4
D gene: TRBD1
J gene: TRBJ1-6
CDR3 length: 18
CDR3 protein: CASSIGTGGSSLGSPLHF
CDR3 DNA: TGTGCCAGCAGCATCGGGACAGGGGGTTCTTCTTTAGGTTCACCCCTCCACTTT